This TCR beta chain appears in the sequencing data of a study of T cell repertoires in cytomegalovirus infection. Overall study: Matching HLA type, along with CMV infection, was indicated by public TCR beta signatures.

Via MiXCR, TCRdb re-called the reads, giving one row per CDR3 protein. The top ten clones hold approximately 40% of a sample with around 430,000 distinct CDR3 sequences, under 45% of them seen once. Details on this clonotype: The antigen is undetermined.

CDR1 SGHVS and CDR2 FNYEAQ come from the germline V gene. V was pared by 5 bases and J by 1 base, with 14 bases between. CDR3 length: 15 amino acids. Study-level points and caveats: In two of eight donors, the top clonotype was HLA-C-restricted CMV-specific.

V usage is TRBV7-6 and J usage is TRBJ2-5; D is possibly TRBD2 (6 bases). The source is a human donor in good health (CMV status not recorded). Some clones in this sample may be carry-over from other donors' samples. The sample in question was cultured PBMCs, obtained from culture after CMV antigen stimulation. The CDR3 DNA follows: TGTGCCAGCAGCGCCCGGTGGGGAGGCCAAGAGACCCAGTACTTC. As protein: CASSARWGGQETQYF.